This T cell receptor (beta chain) was captured by sequencing in a study of T cells after yellow fever vaccination. Study results and caveats: Most primary-vaccination clones recurred post-booster (just under 98% CD4, roughly 91% CD8). Peak timing came faster in the weaker secondary response, day 5 versus 15.

A remark on this clonotype: Its antigen is unknown.

In germline, CDR1 is SGHTA, CDR2 FQGNSA. V gave up 6 bases and J gave up 4 bases; unmatched junction bases: 8. The CDR3 covers 16 residues. Template switching by 5'RACE produced TCR cDNA, adding a universal primer site and UMIs. TCRdb re-analysed the 5' RACE reads in MiXCR, keeping a single row per CDR3 protein. The sample records about 320,000 distinct CDR3 sequences, 9.5% to 12% being singletons. The receptor comes from a man aged 18 to 29 who received the YFV17D yellow fever vaccine. The source material was CD4+ T cells sorted from PBMCs, sampled 45 days after the yellow fever booster vaccination. This chain connects TRBV7-2 to TRBJ1-6; 8 bases agree with TRBD1. The CDR3 region has the DNA TGTGCCAGCAGACCAGACAGGGGCACTTATAATTCACCCCTCCACTTT. Amino acid sequence: CASRPDRGTYNSPLHF.